These T cell receptor beta chains were read from a single sample in a study of tumor-infiltrating lymphocytes in primary liver carcinoma. Each CDR3 protein gets one entry after TCRdb re-called the multiplex PCR reads with MiXCR. Here the sample spans almost 200,000 distinct CDR3 sequences, about 61% being singletons. Input material: peripheral blood. All receptors derive from a woman between 55 and 75 years old with primary liver carcinoma and hepatitis B virus infection. The CDR3 runs from the conserved cysteine through the conserved F or W. Fields, in order: clone size, D gene, J gene, V gene, CDR3 protein, CDR3 DNA. D genes are given only for firm matches. Rows give clone size only sometimes, using once, few, many, or a class for an expanded clone.

abundance: NA
d_gene: NA
j_gene: TRBJ2-1
v_gene: TRBV10-2
CDR3aa: CASSGRRLLYNEQFF
CDR3nt: TGCGCCAGCAGTGGTCGGAGGCTCCTTTACAATGAGCAGTTCTTC

abundance: many
d_gene: NA
j_gene: TRBJ2-2
v_gene: TRBV11-2
CDR3aa: CASSRIELRTGELFF
CDR3nt: TGTGCCAGCAGCCGCATTGAACTGAGGACCGGGGAGCTGTTTTTT

abundance: NA
d_gene: NA
j_gene: TRBJ1-1
v_gene: TRBV19
CDR3aa: CASKDFAVATEAFF
CDR3nt: TGTGCCAGTAAGGATTTTGCGGTGGCCACTGAAGCTTTCTTT

abundance: once
d_gene: NA
j_gene: TRBJ2-1
v_gene: TRBV4-1
CDR3aa: CAGSQAQVWNLTNNEQFF
CDR3nt: TGCGCCGGCAGCCAGGCCCAGGTGTGGAACCTAACTAACAATGAGCAGTTCTTC

abundance: few
d_gene: NA
j_gene: TRBJ1-3
v_gene: TRBV4-1
CDR3aa: CANNQARNGIRLGNTIYF
CDR3nt: TGCGCCAACAACCAAGCCCGGAACGGCATAAGGCTCGGAAACACCATATATTTT

abundance: NA
d_gene: NA
j_gene: TRBJ2-1
v_gene: TRBV5-1
CDR3aa: CASSLSRRVSYNEQFF
CDR3nt: TGTGCCAGCAGCTTATCTCGGCGGGTTTCCTACAATGAGCAGTTCTTC

abundance: NA
d_gene: TRBD2
j_gene: TRBJ2-7
v_gene: TRBV29-1
CDR3aa: CSVNQGLAVLYEQYF
CDR3nt: TGCAGCGTGAACCAGGGACTAGCAGTGTTATACGAGCAGTACTTC

abundance: NA
d_gene: TRBD2
j_gene: TRBJ2-1
v_gene: TRBV14
CDR3aa: CASSQGRSGSHNEQFF
CDR3nt: TGTGCCAGCAGCCAAGGACGTAGCGGGAGCCACAATGAGCAGTTCTTC

abundance: many
d_gene: NA
j_gene: TRBJ1-1
v_gene: TRBV6-1
CDR3aa: CASSEFRGAFRTFF
CDR3nt: TGTGCCAGCAGTGAATTCCGAGGGGCTTTTAGAACTTTCTTT

abundance: many
d_gene: TRBD2
j_gene: TRBJ2-1
v_gene: TRBV4-1
CDR3aa: CASSRLDSGRTYNEQFF
CDR3nt: TGCGCCAGCAGCCGACTCGATAGCGGGCGCACCTACAATGAGCAGTTCTTC

abundance: NA
d_gene: NA
j_gene: TRBJ2-1
v_gene: TRBV11-2
CDR3aa: CASSWSRGDDEQFF
CDR3nt: TGTGCCAGCAGCTGGAGCAGGGGCGACGACGAGCAGTTCTTC

abundance: many
d_gene: TRBD1
j_gene: TRBJ2-5
v_gene: TRBV11-3
CDR3aa: CASSLRVRGQETQYF
CDR3nt: TGTGCCAGCAGCTTGCGGGTGAGGGGGCAGGAGACCCAGTACTTC

abundance: many
d_gene: NA
j_gene: TRBJ1-1
v_gene: TRBV4-2
CDR3aa: CASSQDPSTEENTEAFF
CDR3nt: TGTGCCAGCAGCCAAGATCCTAGTACTGAGGAGAACACTGAAGCTTTCTTT

abundance: NA
d_gene: TRBD1
j_gene: TRBJ1-1
v_gene: TRBV11-1
CDR3aa: CATSLEGTGYPEAFF
CDR3nt: TGTGCCACCAGCTTAGAAGGGACAGGTTACCCTGAGGCTTTCTTT

abundance: NA
d_gene: NA
j_gene: TRBJ2-1
v_gene: TRBV2
CDR3aa: CASRRDEQFF
CDR3nt: TGTGCCAGCAGACGGGATGAGCAGTTCTTC

abundance: NA
d_gene: NA
j_gene: TRBJ1-5
v_gene: TRBV23-1
CDR3aa: CVSSPHYREGNQSQHF
CDR3nt: TGCGTCAGCAGTCCACACTACAGGGAGGGCAATCAGTCCCAGCATTTT

abundance: NA
d_gene: TRBD1
j_gene: TRBJ1-1
v_gene: TRBV11-3
CDR3aa: CASSFQFSGQESTEAFF
CDR3nt: TGCGCCAGCAGCTTCCAATTTTCCGGACAGGAGAGCACTGAAGCTTTCTTT

abundance: NA
d_gene: TRBD2
j_gene: TRBJ2-2
v_gene: TRBV11-2
CDR3aa: CASSSSGCRNTGELFF
CDR3nt: TGTGCCAGCAGCAGTAGCGGGTGTCGTAACACCGGGGAACTGTTTTTT

abundance: few
d_gene: TRBD1
j_gene: TRBJ2-6
v_gene: TRBV6-5
CDR3aa: CASQGAAASSGASVLTF
CDR3nt: TGTGCCAGCCAGGGGGCGGCGGCAAGCTCTGGGGCCAGCGTCCTGACTTTC

abundance: many
d_gene: TRBD2
j_gene: TRBJ2-3
v_gene: TRBV12-3/TRBV12-4
CDR3aa: CASSFVSAGGPDTQYF
CDR3nt: TGTGCCAGCAGTTTCGTATCGGCGGGAGGACCAGATACGCAGTATTTT

abundance: NA
d_gene: TRBD1
j_gene: TRBJ2-7
v_gene: TRBV18
CDR3aa: CASSPPGGQGAREQYF
CDR3nt: TGTGCCAGCTCGCCACCGGGGGGACAGGGGGCTCGAGAACAGTACTTC

abundance: NA
d_gene: NA
j_gene: TRBJ1-5
v_gene: TRBV11-2
CDR3aa: CASILSVGNQPQHF
CDR3nt: TGTGCCAGCATTTTATCCGTTGGCAATCAGCCCCAGCATTTT

abundance: NA
d_gene: NA
j_gene: TRBJ2-5
v_gene: TRBV24-1
CDR3aa: CATSDPGPSGTQYF
CDR3nt: TGTGCCACCAGTGATCCGGGACCATCGGGGACCCAGTACTTC

abundance: NA
d_gene: NA
j_gene: TRBJ2-1
v_gene: TRBV28
CDR3aa: CASSLAQMGYNEQFF
CDR3nt: TGTGCCAGCAGTTTAGCTCAGATGGGCTACAATGAGCAGTTCTTC

abundance: NA
d_gene: NA
j_gene: TRBJ1-5
v_gene: TRBV7-8
CDR3aa: CASSLDMERPQHF
CDR3nt: TGTGCCAGCAGCTTAGATATGGAGCGGCCCCAGCATTTT

abundance: NA
d_gene: TRBD2
j_gene: TRBJ2-7
v_gene: TRBV7-9
CDR3aa: CESSQWASGSLYEQYF
CDR3nt: TGTGAGAGCAGCCAATGGGCTAGCGGGAGCCTCTACGAGCAGTACTTC

abundance: few
d_gene: TRBD1
j_gene: TRBJ2-5
v_gene: TRBV5-4
CDR3aa: CASSLRTGGEETQYF
CDR3nt: TGTGCCAGCAGCTTGCGGACAGGGGGGGAAGAGACCCAGTACTTC

abundance: NA
d_gene: NA
j_gene: TRBJ1-5
v_gene: TRBV29-1
CDR3aa: CSIKESGGNQPQHF
CDR3nt: TGCAGCATTAAAGAGTCGGGGGGGAATCAGCCCCAGCATTTT

abundance: NA
d_gene: TRBD1
j_gene: TRBJ2-1
v_gene: TRBV5-4
CDR3aa: CASIPDRGSYNEQFF
CDR3nt: TGTGCCAGCATCCCCGACAGGGGCTCCTACAATGAGCAGTTCTTC

abundance: NA
d_gene: TRBD2
j_gene: TRBJ2-2
v_gene: TRBV7-9
CDR3aa: CASSFYAGGKPGELFF
CDR3nt: TGTGCCAGCAGCTTCTATGCGGGAGGGAAGCCCGGGGAGCTGTTTTTT

abundance: NA
d_gene: NA
j_gene: TRBJ2-7
v_gene: TRBV30
CDR3aa: CTWSVHSYEQYF
CDR3nt: TGTACCTGGAGTGTGCACTCTTACGAGCAGTACTTC

abundance: few
d_gene: NA
j_gene: TRBJ2-3
v_gene: TRBV6-1
CDR3aa: CASKYSSTDTQYF
CDR3nt: TGTGCCAGCAAATACAGCAGCACAGATACGCAGTATTTT

abundance: many
d_gene: TRBD2
j_gene: TRBJ2-2
v_gene: TRBV12-3/TRBV12-4
CDR3aa: CASSQLAGHTGELFF
CDR3nt: TGTGCCAGCAGCCAACTAGCGGGACACACCGGGGAGCTGTTTTTT